The clone carrying this T cell receptor (beta chain) was counted between two and nine times. Its antigen is undetermined. TCRdb called the reads again in MiXCR, with one record for every CDR3 protein. Among approximately 340,000 distinct CDR3 sequences, under 35% were seen once, and the ten largest hold 15% to 25%. This sample is drawn from a study of T cell repertoires in cytomegalovirus infection. Across the study: Used in the study were CMV epitopes, some recently identified and HLA-C-restricted, others well-studied and HLA-B-restricted.

V was pared by 4 bases and J by 7 bases, with 6 bases of the junction left unmatched. Germline V gene sequence: CDR1 SGHTA, CDR2 FQGTGA. The CDR3 extends over 14 amino acids. Sequencing was performed on cultured PBMCs, taken from culture after CMV antigen stimulation. The receptor was derived from a human donor in good health (CMV status not recorded). Some clones in this sample may be carry-over from other donors' samples. V gene TRBV7-3 combines with J gene TRBJ2-1, with 8 bases matching TRBD2. The chain's CDR3 is CASSSPGLANEQFF. CDR3 nucleotide sequence: TGTGCCAGCAGCTCCCCAGGACTAGCTAATGAGCAGTTCTTC.